Listed below are T cell receptor beta chains from one sample, sequenced in a study of early T cells in non-severe SARS-CoV-2 infection. TCRdb re-derived calls from the 5' RACE reads in MiXCR, one entry per CDR3 protein. The sample lists 60,000 to 80,000 distinct CDR3 sequences, 12% occurring once. The sequenced material came from whole blood. All receptors derive from an adult who was a healthcare worker with PCR-confirmed SARS-CoV-2 infection or an uninfected control (not recorded which). The CDR3 runs from the conserved cysteine through the conserved F or W. D genes are given only for firm matches. Clone size appears in some rows only: once, few, many, or a class for an expanded clone.

j_call clone_size d_call v_call cdr3_aa cdr3_nt
TRBJ1-6 few - TRBV28 CASSEALAQKNSPLHF TGTGCCAGCAGTGAAGCCCTCGCACAAAAGAATTCACCCCTCCACTTT
TRBJ2-2 - - TRBV20-1 CSARDSGGAKWNTGELFF TGCAGTGCTAGAGATTCGGGGGGCGCTAAATGGAACACCGGGGAGCTGTTTTTT
TRBJ2-5 few - TRBV4-1 CASSHGRGLGQETQYF TGCGCCAGCAGCCATGGACGCGGACTGGGGCAAGAGACCCAGTACTTC
TRBJ2-7 many - TRBV7-9 CASSLREHYEQYF TGTGCCAGCAGCTTAAGGGAGCACTACGAGCAGTACTTC
TRBJ2-2 few - TRBV7-8 CASSSHTGELFF TGTGCCAGCAGCTCACACACCGGGGAGCTGTTTTTT
TRBJ1-4 - TRBD1 TRBV7-9 CASSSLDRGKLFF TGTGCCAGCAGCTCCCTGGACAGGGGGAAACTGTTTTTT
TRBJ2-5 - - TRBV18 CASSTPEDGRETQYF TGTGCCAGCTCCACCCCGGAGGACGGACGAGAGACCCAGTACTTC
TRBJ2-3 few - TRBV29-1 CSAAAAFGGGRTDTQYF TGCAGCGCCGCGGCCGCCTTCGGGGGAGGTCGAACAGATACGCAGTATTTT
TRBJ2-7 many TRBD2 TRBV20-1 CSARDPPPRTSGRVQYF TGCAGTGCTAGAGATCCCCCCCCAAGGACTAGCGGGAGGGTGCAGTACTTC
TRBJ2-3 - TRBD2 TRBV5-1 CASSLVTGGTDTQYF TGCGCCAGCAGCTTGGTAACGGGAGGGACAGATACGCAGTATTTT
TRBJ2-1 few TRBD1 TRBV19 CASSIGQGFAYNEQFF TGTGCCAGTAGTATAGGACAGGGTTTCGCCTACAATGAGCAGTTCTTC
TRBJ2-4 - - TRBV5-4 CASSPEAKNIQYF TGTGCCAGCAGCCCGGAGGCCAAAAACATTCAGTACTTC
TRBJ2-7 many TRBD2 TRBV9 CASSARGVDEQYF TGTGCCAGCAGCGCGCGGGGGGTAGACGAGCAGTACTTC
TRBJ2-3 many - TRBV20-1 CSATPAYTTDTQYF TGCAGTGCCACCCCGGCCTACACCACAGATACGCAGTATTTT
TRBJ2-7 many - TRBV6-6 CASSELYEQYF TGTGCCAGCAGTGAGTTATACGAGCAGTACTTC
TRBJ2-1 many - TRBV7-9 CASLRREVSNEQFF TGTGCCAGCCTACGCCGTGAGGTGAGCAATGAGCAGTTCTTC
TRBJ2-3 many TRBD1 TRBV19 CASSPRGSTDTQYF TGTGCCAGTAGTCCCAGGGGGAGCACAGATACGCAGTATTTT
TRBJ2-1 few - TRBV10-3 CAIMDVHSSSYNEQFF TGTGCCATCATGGACGTCCACTCAAGCTCCTACAATGAGCAGTTCTTC
TRBJ2-1 - TRBD1 TRBV11-2 CASSSDRLNEQFF TGTGCCAGCAGCTCGGACAGGTTGAATGAGCAGTTCTTC
TRBJ2-2 many - TRBV20-1 CSARRARGLFF TGCAGTGCTAGACGGGCGAGGGGGCTGTTTTTT
TRBJ2-1 many - TRBV5-6 CASSYGATDEQFF TGTGCCAGCAGCTACGGGGCCACGGATGAGCAGTTCTTC
TRBJ2-5 few - TRBV19 CASRGDHQETQYF TGTGCCAGTAGGGGGGACCATCAAGAGACCCAGTACTTC